The clone carrying this T cell receptor beta chain was seen many times. The sample originates from a study of T-cell reconstitution after alpha-beta-depleted transplantation in children. A TCRbeta library incorporating unique molecular identifiers was prepared. Via MiXCR, TCRdb re-called the PCR reads, giving one row per CDR3 protein. Among some 600,000 distinct CDR3 sequences listed, about 15% were seen once. Trimming took off 8 bases at V and 5 bases at J, with 18 bases between the two ends. The CDR3 length is 14 residues. Germline assignment: CDR1 LNHNV and CDR2 YYDKDF (reference sequence). The sample in question was PBMCs from the stem cell graft donor, obtained from the stem cell graft. The genes are TRBV15 and TRBJ1-1; D perhaps matches TRBD1 (5 bases). This TCR was recovered from a human donor who donated a stem cell graft to a child with acute myeloid leukemia. CDR3 loop: CATGTGPVGTEAFF. In DNA form, the CDR3 reads TGTGCCACCGGTACAGGCCCAGTGGGGACTGAAGCTTTCTTT. The variable domain in full, completed from reference TRBV15 and TRBJ1-1, reads DAMVIQNPRYQVTQFGKPVTLSCSQTLNHNVMYWYQQKSSQAPKLLFHYYDKDFNNEADTPDNFQSRRPNTSFCFLDIRSPGLGDTAMYLCATGTGPVGTEAFFGQGTRLTVV.